This TCR beta chain was profiled in a study of blood T cell repertoires in COVID-19 (TCRdb year 2020). For the wider study: Collaborator samples came from the United States, Italy and Spain and covered acute and convalescent phases of COVID-19. HLA class I and class II types, where available, came from metadata supplied by the sample provider rather than from assay-based typing. The dataset comprised deeply sampled blood TCRbeta repertoires from subjects exposed to, actively infected with, or recovered from COVID-19. The repertoires were released in a freely available public database meant as a resource for research on the immune response to SARS-CoV-2. The material from the prospective study consisted of cDNA or gDNA derived from T cells, B-cell-depleted T cells, or PBMCs. Samples came from the ongoing ImmuneRACE study (first 160 participants) plus 1,254 subjects from 6 global collaborators. A de-identified subject ID, COVID-19 status, age in years and sex were almost always included in the sample metadata. The paper's findings and limits, for the study overall: The amount of clinical and demographic metadata varied by source and participant and was provided uncurated.

TCRbeta CDR3 regions were amplified from genomic DNA using the immunoSEQ Assay, a bias-controlled multiplex PCR. The original methods were these. The number of nucleated cells in each sample was estimated from the amplification of reference gene primers within the assay. Sequence reads were collapsed and filtered to measure the absolute abundance of every unique TCRbeta CDR3 rearrangement. Productive Simpson clonality was computed per sample as the square root of Simpson's diversity index over productive rearrangements. Here the immuneACCESS table is served through TCRdb, limited to in-frame sequences with V and J called. Missing clones are a known gap in these copies; in checked studies unresolved V genes cover under half, and the rest lacks a known reason. That table is the source of V, J and clone size, and D and trimming were worked out from the DNA. Here the sample has around 100,000 clones; over 75% occur a single time. The top ten clones comprise around 13% of the sample.

The collaborating institutions used their own protocols to collect whole blood in K2EDTA tubes. For TCRbeta analysis, collaborators shipped samples as frozen whole blood, isolated PBMCs, or DNA extracted from either of those sample types. To note about this clone: No cognate antigen has been identified for it. Qualities for individual bases were not recorded, and no much larger clone is one base off.

The CDR3 spans 15 residues, from the cysteine through the phenylalanine. This entry keeps only the CDR3 DNA: 45 bases, framed from base 1. V is reduced by 1 base and J by 4 bases, leaving a spacing of 10 bases between them. CDR1 and CDR2, per the germline V gene, are KGHSH and LQKENI. The rearranged segments are TRBV18 and TRBJ2-2, with a weak D call of TRBD1 (6 bases match). The sequence came from a human donor in a cohort sampled during active COVID-19. Sequencing input: peripheral blood. CDR3 protein: CASSPLAGVTGELFF. The DNA is TGTGCCAGCTCACCACTTGCAGGGGTCACCGGGGAGCTGTTTTTT.